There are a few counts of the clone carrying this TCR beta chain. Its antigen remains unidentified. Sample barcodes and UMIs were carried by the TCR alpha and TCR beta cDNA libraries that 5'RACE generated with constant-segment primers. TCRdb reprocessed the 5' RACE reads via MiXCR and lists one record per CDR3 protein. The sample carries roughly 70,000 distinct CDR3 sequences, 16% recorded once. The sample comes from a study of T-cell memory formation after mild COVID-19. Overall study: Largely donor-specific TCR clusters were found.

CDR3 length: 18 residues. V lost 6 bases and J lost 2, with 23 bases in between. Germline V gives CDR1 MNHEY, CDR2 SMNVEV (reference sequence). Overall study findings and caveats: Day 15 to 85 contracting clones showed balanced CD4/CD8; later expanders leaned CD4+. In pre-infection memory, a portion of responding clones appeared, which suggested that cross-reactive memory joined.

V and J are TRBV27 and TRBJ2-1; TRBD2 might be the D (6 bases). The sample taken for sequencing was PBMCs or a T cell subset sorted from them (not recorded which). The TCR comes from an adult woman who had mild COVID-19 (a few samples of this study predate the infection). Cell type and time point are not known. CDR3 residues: CASSPTPRGRPAYNEQFF. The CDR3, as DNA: TGTGCCAGCAGCCCAACCCCCCGGGGGAGACCTGCCTACAATGAGCAGTTCTTC.